This T cell receptor (beta chain) was sequenced for a study of OX40 agonist ivuxolimab in advanced cancers. Study in general: As their treatment, patients were administered ivuxolimab, an agonistic anti-OX40 (CD134) antibody. Dose-escalation subjects each had hepatocellular carcinoma, melanoma, renal cell or head and neck cancer.

Clones were read by immunoSEQ multiplex PCR, and TCRdb kept only the in-frame ones, dropping some. The repertoire has 45,000 to 55,000 clones, roughly 80% of them found once; the top ten carry around 1.6%. The trim removed 2 bases at V and 6 bases at J, leaving 11 bases unmatched. Germline V gene data show CDR1 as GTSNPN and CDR2 as SVGIG (reference sequence). The CDR3 is made up of 15 amino acids. This specimen was CD4+ or CD8+ T cells sorted from blood, taken in a trial of the OX40 agonist ivuxolimab. The origin of this receptor is an adult with an advanced solid tumor such as melanoma, head and neck, liver or kidney cancer. The chain couples TRBV30 to TRBJ2-5, with TRBD2 matching over 8 bases. CDR3 bases: TGTGCCTGGAGTCTAGTCAGCGGGAGATCGAAGACCCAGTACTTC. Translated: CAWSLVSGRSKTQYF.